Sequencing of this TCR beta chain was carried out in a study of blood T cell repertoires in COVID-19. Each participant's cohort was designated according to participant-reported clinical history. The trim removed 5 bases at V and 2 bases at J, leaving 9 bases unmatched. Germline loops: CDR1 MNHNY, CDR2 SVGAGI (reference sequence). The CDR3 extends over 16 amino acids. The repertoire was sequenced with immunoSEQ multiplex PCR; TCRdb's copy has only in-frame clones and lacks some. The sample lists about 280,000 clones, roughly nine tenths seen once, with approximately 5.7% in the top ten. This receptor was obtained from a woman in her thirties or forties who had recovered from COVID-19. J is TRBJ2-5 and V is TRBV6-6; 9 bases agree with TRBD2. Sequencing was performed on PBMCs or T cells enriched from blood (not recorded which). The CDR3 DNA reads as TGTGCCAGCAGTACAAGACTAGCGGATATACAAGAGACCCAGTACTTC. Translated: CASSTRLADIQETQYF.